This T cell receptor beta chain stems from a study of T cell repertoires in ileal Crohn's disease. Time point described: neoterminal ileum biopsy at postoperative endoscopy, about 6 months after surgery. Findings of the study overall: The median delay to postoperative endoscopy was 6 to 7 months. All patients with clonality above 26.8% had endoscopic recurrence.

Method: immunoSEQ multiplex PCR; TCRdb's copy keeps in-frame clones and lacks some. The sample contains approximately 10,000 clones, 79% of which appear only once. As concerns this clone: The antigen is unknown.

V lost 4 bases and J lost 4; bases outside the gene matches: 15. The CDR3 extends over 18 amino acids. In germline, CDR1 is SGHRS, CDR2 YFSETQ. This TCR was recovered from an adult with Crohn's disease. The chain links TRBV5-1 to TRBJ2-1; 9 bases agree with TRBD1. Sequenced sample: ileal tissue. The CDR3 DNA follows: TGCGCCAGCAGCAGACAGGGGGTAACACACAAAACGTACAATGAGCAGTTCTTC. This codes for CASSRQGVTHKTYNEQFF.